These 8 T cell receptor beta chains were sequenced from one sample in a study of T cell responses to AZD1222 COVID-19 vaccine (dated by TCRdb to the early 2020s). The library relied on the immunoSEQ multiplex PCR assay. This is the immuneACCESS table as TCRdb keeps it, with only in-frame sequences that have V and J called. A part of the clones is gone; compared with another copy, unresolved V genes explain less than half, and the rest is unexplained. The sample table records about 140,000 clones; 90% of these occur just once. Jointly, the top ten make up roughly 3.1% of the sample. This sample's time point label indicates: baseline before first vaccination. The specimen comprised peripheral blood, sampled on day 0 of AZD1222 vaccination. The receptors originated from an adult in good health.

This chain connects TRBV3-1 (or the pseudogene TRBV3-2) to TRBJ1-1; D is ambiguous. Per germline, CDR1 LGHDT and CDR2 YNNKEL (reference sequence). This CDR3 spans 14 amino acids. V lost 3 bases and J 1 base, leaving 9 bases between the germline ends. CDR3 coding DNA: TGTGCCAGCAGCCAGGTACCAGGGAACACTGAAGCTTTCTTT. It translates to CASSQVPGNTEAFF.

The chain employs TRBV30 and TRBJ2-3; 7 bases are a match to TRBD1. V dropped 3 bases and J dropped 0; count of bases not matched to a gene: 6. This CDR3 has 15 amino acids. Germline CDR1 and CDR2: GTSNPN and SVGIG (reference sequence). CDR3 in DNA: TGTGCCTGGAGCCAAGACAGGGTTAGCACAGATACGCAGTATTTT. This encodes CAWSQDRVSTDTQYF.

The rearrangement links TRBV18 to TRBJ2-6, with 7 bases identical to TRBD1. The length of the CDR3 is 19 residues. CDR1 and CDR2 from the germline V gene are KGHSH and LQKENI. Unmatched junction bases numbered 12, after V lost 4 bases and J lost 0 bases. The CDR3 DNA reads as TGTGCCAGCTCACTCGACCCCGTGGCAGGGGGCTCTGGGGCCAACGTCCTGACTTTC. As protein: CASSLDPVAGGSGANVLTF.

J is TRBJ2-1 and V is TRBV4-3, with 14 bases lining up with TRBD2. This CDR3 has 16 residues. The V segment lost 0 bases and the J segment 8 bases; nucleotides outside the gene matches: 3. Per the germline V gene, CDR1 is LGHNA and CDR2 is YSLEER. The CDR3 loop reads CASSQEGLAGGHEQFF. In nucleotides, the CDR3 is TGCGCCAGCAGCCAAGAAGGACTAGCGGGAGGCCATGAGCAGTTCTTC.

The chain couples TRBV29-1 to TRBJ2-6, with 9 bases fitting TRBD1. The germline CDR1 and CDR2 sequences are SQVTM and ANQGSEA. With 0 bases clipped from V and 1 base from J, the junction kept 7 bases outside the gene matches. The CDR3 contains 18 residues. The CDR3 bases are TGCAGCGTTGAAGATCGGACAGGGGCTGGGTCTGGGGCCAACGTCCTGACTTTC. Protein sequence: CSVEDRTGAGSGANVLTF.

CDR3 in amino acids: CSVLDREKLFF. CDR3 DNA: TGCAGCGTATTGGACCGAGAAAAACTGTTTTTT. V and J are TRBV29-1 and TRBJ1-4; D is unresolved. V lost 6 bases to trimming and J lost 8 bases, with 10 bases between them. This CDR3 is built from 11 residues. From germline, CDR1 is SQVTM and CDR2 ANQGSEA.

The CDR3 loop is CASSSYTKTSPLTDTQYF. DNA of the CDR3: TGTGCCAGCAGCTCGTATACTAAGACTAGCCCCCTCACAGATACGCAGTATTTT. This chain connects TRBV11-3 to TRBJ2-3; 7 bases match TRBD2. This CDR3 spans 18 amino acids. Germline V gene sequence: CDR1 SGHNT, CDR2 YENEEA. The V and J ends lost 4 bases and 2 bases, in that order; junction bases with no gene match: 15.

The CDR3 sequence is CASSLASDRKTNYGYTF. CDR3 sequence (DNA): TGTGCCAGCAGCTTGGCCTCGGACAGAAAAACTAACTATGGCTACACCTTC. The rearrangement links TRBV5-8 to TRBJ1-2; tentatively, D is TRBD1 (6 bases). V dropped 0 bases and J dropped 0 bases, with 15 bases sitting between them. This CDR3 spans 17 amino acids. Germline V gene sequence: CDR1 SGHTS, CDR2 YDEGEE.